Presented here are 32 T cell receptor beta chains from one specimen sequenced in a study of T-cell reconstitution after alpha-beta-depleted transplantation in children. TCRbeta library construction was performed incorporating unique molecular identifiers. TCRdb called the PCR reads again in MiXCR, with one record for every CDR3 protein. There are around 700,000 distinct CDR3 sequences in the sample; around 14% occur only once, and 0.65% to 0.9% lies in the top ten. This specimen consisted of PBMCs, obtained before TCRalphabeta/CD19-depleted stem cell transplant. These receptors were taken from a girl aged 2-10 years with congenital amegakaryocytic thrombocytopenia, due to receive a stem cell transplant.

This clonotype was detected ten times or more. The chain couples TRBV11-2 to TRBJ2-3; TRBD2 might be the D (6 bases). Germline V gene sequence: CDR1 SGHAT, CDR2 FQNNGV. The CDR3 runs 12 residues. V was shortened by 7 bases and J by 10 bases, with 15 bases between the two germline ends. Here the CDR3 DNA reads TGTGCCAGCAAGGGGACTCCCTTTCCGCAGTATTTT. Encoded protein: CASKGTPFPQYF.

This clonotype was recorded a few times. The CDR3 DNA sequence: TGTGCCAGCAGCCAGGGACAGGGCGGTCGAGAGACCCAGTACTTC. Its protein is CASSQGQGGRETQYF. V is TRBV14 and J is TRBJ2-5; 9 nucleotides match TRBD1. V lost 3 bases and J lost 4; bases outside the gene matches: 6. Germline V gene data show CDR1 as SGHDN and CDR2 as FVKESK. The CDR3 spans 15 residues.

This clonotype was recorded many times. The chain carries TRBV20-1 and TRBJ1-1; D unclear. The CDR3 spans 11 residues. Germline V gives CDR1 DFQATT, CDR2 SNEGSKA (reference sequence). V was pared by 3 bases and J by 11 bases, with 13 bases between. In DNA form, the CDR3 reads TGCAGTGCTAGCCCTGAATATCGCGCTTTCTTT. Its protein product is CSASPEYRAFF.

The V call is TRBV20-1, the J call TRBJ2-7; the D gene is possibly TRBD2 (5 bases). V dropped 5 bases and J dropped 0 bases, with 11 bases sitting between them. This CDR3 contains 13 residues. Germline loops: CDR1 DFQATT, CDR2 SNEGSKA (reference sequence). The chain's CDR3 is CSAGLPRSYEQYF. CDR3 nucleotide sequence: TGCAGTGCTGGACTCCCCCGCTCCTACGAGCAGTACTTC.

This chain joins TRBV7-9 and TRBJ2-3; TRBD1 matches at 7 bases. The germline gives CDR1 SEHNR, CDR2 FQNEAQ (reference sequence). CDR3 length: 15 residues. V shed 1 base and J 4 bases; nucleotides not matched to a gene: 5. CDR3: CASSLVGTAADTQYF. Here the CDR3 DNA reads TGTGCCAGCAGCTTAGTCGGGACAGCAGCAGATACGCAGTATTTT. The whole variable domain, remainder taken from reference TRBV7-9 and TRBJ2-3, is DTGVSQNPRHKITKRGQNVTFRCDPISEHNRLYWYRQTLGQGPEFLTYFQNEAQLEKSRLLSDRFSAERPKGSFSTLEIQRTEQGDSAMYLCASSLVGTAADTQYFGPGTRLTVL.

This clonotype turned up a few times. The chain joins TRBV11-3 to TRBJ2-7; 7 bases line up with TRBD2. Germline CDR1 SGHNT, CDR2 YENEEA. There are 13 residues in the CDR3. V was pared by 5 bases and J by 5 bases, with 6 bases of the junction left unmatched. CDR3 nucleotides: TGTGCCAGCAGCCCGAGCGGGAACAACGAGCAGTACTTC. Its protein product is CASSPSGNNEQYF.

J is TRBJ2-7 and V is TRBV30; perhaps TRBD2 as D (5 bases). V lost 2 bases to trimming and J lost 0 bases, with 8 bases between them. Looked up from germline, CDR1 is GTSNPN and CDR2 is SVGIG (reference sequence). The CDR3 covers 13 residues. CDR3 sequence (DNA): TGTGCCTGGAGTAGGGAGCCCTCCTACGAGCAGTACTTC. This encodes CAWSREPSYEQYF.

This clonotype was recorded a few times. CDR3 nucleotide sequence: TGTGCCAGCGGTTACTGGGGTTATGGAAACACCATATATTTT. It specifies CASGYWGYGNTIYF. The chain employs TRBV7-2 and TRBJ1-3; D gene uncertain. Germline loops: CDR1 SGHTA, CDR2 FQGNSA. The CDR3 is made up of 14 amino acids. With 8 bases removed from V and 3 bases from J, the gap between germline ends came to 14 bases.

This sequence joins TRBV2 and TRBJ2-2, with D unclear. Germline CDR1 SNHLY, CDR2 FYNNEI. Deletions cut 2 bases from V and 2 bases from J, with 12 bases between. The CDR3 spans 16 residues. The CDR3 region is CASSEITPSNTGELFF. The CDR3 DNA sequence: TGTGCCAGCAGTGAAATCACTCCGTCCAACACCGGGGAGCTGTTTTTT.

This chain's CDR3 is CASTLLVTYEQYF. CDR3 nucleotide sequence: TGTGCCAGCACTTTGCTAGTAACCTACGAGCAGTACTTC. This chain uses TRBV12-3 or TRBV12-4 with TRBJ2-7; D gene unclear. The CDR3 length is 13 residues. With 7 bases removed from V and 2 bases from J, the gap between germline ends came to 12 bases.

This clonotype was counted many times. The CDR3 here is CASSSGGQGGEFF. CDR3 coding DNA: TGTGCCAGCAGCTCTGGTGGGCAGGGAGGGGAGTTCTTC. The rearrangement uses TRBV12-3 or TRBV12-4 and TRBJ2-1; 7 bases fit TRBD2. This CDR3 is 13 amino acids long. J gave up 14 bases and V 6 bases, and 13 bases lay outside the gene matches.

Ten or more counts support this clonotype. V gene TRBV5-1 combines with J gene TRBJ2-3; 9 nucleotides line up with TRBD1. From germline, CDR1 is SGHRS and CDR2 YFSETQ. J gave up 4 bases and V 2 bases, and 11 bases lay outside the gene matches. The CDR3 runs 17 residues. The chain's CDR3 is CASSFSYRDRAADTQYF. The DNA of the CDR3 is TGCGCCAGCAGCTTCTCCTACCGGGACAGGGCTGCAGATACGCAGTATTTT.

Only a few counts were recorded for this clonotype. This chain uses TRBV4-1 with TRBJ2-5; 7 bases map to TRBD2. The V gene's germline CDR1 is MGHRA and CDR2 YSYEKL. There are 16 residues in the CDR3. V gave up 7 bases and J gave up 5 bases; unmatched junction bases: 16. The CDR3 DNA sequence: TGCGCCAGCACCGTAACCAGACTAGCCCCAGGGGAGACCCAGTACTTC. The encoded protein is CASTVTRLAPGETQYF.

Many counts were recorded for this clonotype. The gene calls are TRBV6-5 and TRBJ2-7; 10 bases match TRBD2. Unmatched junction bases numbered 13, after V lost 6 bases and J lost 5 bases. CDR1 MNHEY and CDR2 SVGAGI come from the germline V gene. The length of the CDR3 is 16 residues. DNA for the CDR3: TGTGCCAGCAGGACGACTAGCGGGTGGATGGGCGACGAGCAGTACTTC. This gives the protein CASRTTSGWMGDEQYF.

The CDR3 protein is CASGFPARNGYTF. In DNA form, the CDR3 reads TGTGCTAGTGGTTTTCCGGCGCGTAATGGCTACACCTTC. The rearrangement links TRBV12-5 to TRBJ1-2, with D hard to call. Germline V CDR1 and CDR2: LGHNT, FRNRAP. V gave up 3 bases and J gave up 6 bases, with 11 bases separating them. The CDR3 sequence is 13 residues long.

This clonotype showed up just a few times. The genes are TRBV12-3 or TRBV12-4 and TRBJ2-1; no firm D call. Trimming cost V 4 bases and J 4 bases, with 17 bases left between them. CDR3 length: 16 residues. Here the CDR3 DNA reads TGTGCCAGCAGTTCCGGATCACCTCGTAGGTACAATGAGCAGTTCTTC. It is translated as CASSSGSPRRYNEQFF.

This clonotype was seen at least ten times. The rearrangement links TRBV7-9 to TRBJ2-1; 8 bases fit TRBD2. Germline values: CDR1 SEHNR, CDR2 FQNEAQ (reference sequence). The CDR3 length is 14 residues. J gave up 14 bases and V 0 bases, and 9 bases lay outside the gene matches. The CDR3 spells CASSLASGTGAEFF. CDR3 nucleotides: TGTGCCAGCAGCTTAGCTAGCGGGACCGGAGCAGAGTTCTTC.

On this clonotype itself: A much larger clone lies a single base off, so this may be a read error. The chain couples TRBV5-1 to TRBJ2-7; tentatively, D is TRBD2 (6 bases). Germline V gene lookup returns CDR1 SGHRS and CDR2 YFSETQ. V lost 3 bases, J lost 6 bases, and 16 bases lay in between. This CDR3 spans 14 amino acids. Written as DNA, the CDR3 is TGCGCCAGCAGCTGGGAGGACCTCCGGAGCGAGCAGTACTTC. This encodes CASSWEDLRSEQYF.

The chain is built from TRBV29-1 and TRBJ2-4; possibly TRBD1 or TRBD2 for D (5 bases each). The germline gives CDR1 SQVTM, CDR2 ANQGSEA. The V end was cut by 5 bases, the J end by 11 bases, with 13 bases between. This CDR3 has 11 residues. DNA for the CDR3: TGCAGCGTTCCCGAGATGGGGGTTCAGTACTTC. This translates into CSVPEMGVQYF. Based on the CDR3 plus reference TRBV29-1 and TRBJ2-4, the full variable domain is SAVISQKPSRDICQRGTSLTIQCQVDSQVTMMFWYRQQPGQSLTLIATANQGSEATYESGFVIDKFPISRPNLTFSTLTVSNMSPEDSSIYLCSVPEMGVQYFGAGTRLSVL.

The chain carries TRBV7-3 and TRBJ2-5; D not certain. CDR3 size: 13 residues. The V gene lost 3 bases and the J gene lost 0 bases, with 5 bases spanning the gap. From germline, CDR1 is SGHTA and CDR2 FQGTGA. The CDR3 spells CASSLTDQETQYF. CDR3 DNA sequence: TGTGCCAGCAGCTTGACCGACCAAGAGACCCAGTACTTC.

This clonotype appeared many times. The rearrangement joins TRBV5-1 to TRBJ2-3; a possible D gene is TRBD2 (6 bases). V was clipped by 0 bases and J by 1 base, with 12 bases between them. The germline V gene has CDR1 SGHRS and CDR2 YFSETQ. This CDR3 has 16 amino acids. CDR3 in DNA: TGCGCCAGCAGCTTGGGAATCACGGGAGGCACAGATACGCAGTATTTT. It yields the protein CASSLGITGGTDTQYF.

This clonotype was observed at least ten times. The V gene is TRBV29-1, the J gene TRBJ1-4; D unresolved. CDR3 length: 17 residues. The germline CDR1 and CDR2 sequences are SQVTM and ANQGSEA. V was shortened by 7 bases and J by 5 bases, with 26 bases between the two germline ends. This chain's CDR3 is CSAITLGAGPTNEKLFF. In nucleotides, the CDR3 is TGCAGCGCCATAACTTTGGGTGCAGGCCCCACAAATGAAAAACTGTTTTTT.

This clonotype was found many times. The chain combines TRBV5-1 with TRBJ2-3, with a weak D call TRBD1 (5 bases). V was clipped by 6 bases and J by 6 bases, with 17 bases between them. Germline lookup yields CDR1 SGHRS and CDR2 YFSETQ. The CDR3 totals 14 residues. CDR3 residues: CASTRAQATDTQYF. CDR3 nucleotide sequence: TGCGCCAGCACCAGGGCGCAGGCAACGGATACGCAGTATTTT. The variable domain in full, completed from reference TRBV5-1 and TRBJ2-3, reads KAGVTQTPRYLIKTRGQQVTLSCSPISGHRSVSWYQQTPGQGLQFLFEYFSETQRNKGNFPGRFSGRQFSNSRSEMNVSTLELGDSALYLCASTRAQATDTQYFGPGTRLTVL.

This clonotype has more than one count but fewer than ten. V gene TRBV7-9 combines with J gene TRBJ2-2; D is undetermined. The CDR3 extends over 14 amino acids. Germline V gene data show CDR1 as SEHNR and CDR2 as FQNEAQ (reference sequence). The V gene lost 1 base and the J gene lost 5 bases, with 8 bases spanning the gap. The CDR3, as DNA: TGTGCCAGCAGCTTAGAGGGCGTGACCGGGGAGCTGTTTTTT. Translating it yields CASSLEGVTGELFF.

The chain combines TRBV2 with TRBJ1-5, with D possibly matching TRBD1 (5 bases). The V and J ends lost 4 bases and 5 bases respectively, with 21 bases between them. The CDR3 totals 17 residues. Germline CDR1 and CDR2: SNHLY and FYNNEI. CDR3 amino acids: CASSGGYAGTEDQPQHF. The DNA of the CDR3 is TGTGCCAGCAGTGGGGGTTACGCAGGGACCGAAGATCAGCCCCAGCATTTT. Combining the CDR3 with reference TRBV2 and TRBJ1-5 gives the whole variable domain EPEVTQTPSHQVTQMGQEVILRCVPISNHLYFYWYRQILGQKVEFLVSFYNNEISEKSEIFDDQFSVERPDGSNFTLKIRSTKLEDSAMYFCASSGGYAGTEDQPQHFGDGTRLSIL.

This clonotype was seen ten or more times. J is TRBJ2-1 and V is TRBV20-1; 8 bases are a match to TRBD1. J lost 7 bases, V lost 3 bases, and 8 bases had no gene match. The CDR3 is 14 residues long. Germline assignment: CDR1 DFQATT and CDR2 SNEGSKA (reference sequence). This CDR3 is CSASPGGIKNEQFF. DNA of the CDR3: TGCAGTGCTAGTCCAGGGGGCATTAAAAATGAGCAGTTCTTC.

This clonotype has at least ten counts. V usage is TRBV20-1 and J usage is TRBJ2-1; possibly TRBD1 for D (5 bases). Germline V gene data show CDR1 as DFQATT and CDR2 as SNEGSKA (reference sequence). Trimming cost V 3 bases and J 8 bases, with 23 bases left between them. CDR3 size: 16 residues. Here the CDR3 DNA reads TGCAGTGCTAGGAGGTTTGGGGCGATCAGATATGATGAGCAGTTCTTC. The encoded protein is CSARRFGAIRYDEQFF.

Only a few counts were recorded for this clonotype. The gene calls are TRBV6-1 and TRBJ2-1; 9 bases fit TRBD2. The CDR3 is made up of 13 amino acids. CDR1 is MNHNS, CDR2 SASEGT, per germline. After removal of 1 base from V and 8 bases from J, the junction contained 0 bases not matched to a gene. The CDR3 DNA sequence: TGTGCCAGCAGTGAAGGCGGGGGGGATGAGCAGTTCTTC. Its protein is CASSEGGGDEQFF.

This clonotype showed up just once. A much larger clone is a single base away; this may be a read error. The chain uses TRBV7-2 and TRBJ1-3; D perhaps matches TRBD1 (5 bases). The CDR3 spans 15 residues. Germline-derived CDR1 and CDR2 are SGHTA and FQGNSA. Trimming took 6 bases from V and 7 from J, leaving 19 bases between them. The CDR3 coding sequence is TGTACCAGCAGTCGGGGACGGACTCCTGTTAACACCATATATTTT. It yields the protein CTSSRGRTPVNTIYF. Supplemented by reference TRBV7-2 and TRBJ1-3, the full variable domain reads GAGVSQSPSNKVTEKGKDVELRCDPISGHTALYWYRQSLGQGLEFLIYFQGNSAPDKSGLPSDRFSAERTGGSVSTLTIQRTQQEDSAVYLCTSSRGRTPVNTIYFGEGSWLTVV.

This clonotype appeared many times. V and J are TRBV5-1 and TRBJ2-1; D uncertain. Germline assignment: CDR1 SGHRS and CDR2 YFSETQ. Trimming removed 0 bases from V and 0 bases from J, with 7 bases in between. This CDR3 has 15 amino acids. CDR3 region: CASSLGPTSYNEQFF. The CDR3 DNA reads TGCGCCAGCAGCTTGGGGCCGACCTCCTACAATGAGCAGTTCTTC.

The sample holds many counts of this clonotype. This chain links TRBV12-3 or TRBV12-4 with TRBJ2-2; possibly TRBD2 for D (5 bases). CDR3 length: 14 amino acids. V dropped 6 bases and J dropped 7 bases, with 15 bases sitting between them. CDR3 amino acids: CASRPLASGGELFF. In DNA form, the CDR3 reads TGTGCCAGCAGACCTCTAGCATCCGGCGGGGAGCTGTTTTTT.

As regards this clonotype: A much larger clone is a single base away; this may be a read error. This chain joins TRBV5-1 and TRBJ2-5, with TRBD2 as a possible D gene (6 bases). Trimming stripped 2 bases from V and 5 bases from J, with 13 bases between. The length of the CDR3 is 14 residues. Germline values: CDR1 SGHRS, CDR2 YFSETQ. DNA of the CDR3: TGCGCCAGCAGCTTCGGGACTTCCCATGAGACCCAGTACTTC. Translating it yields CASSFGTSHETQYF.